The 9 T cell receptor beta chains below come from one sample, sequenced in a study of T cell responses to AZD1222 COVID-19 vaccine. This table comes from immunoSEQ multiplex PCR, and its TCRdb copy is limited to in-frame clones, with some not included. The sample yields around 85,000 clones, approximately 83% seen once. This sample comprised peripheral blood, obtained on day 0 of AZD1222 vaccination. Source of these receptors: an adult in good health.

The chain uses TRBV7-9 and TRBJ1-5; TRBD1 might be the D (6 bases). This CDR3 has 14 residues. V was pared by 6 bases and J by 6 bases, with 15 bases between. Germline CDR1 reads SEHNR; CDR2 reads FQNEAQ (reference sequence). For the CDR3, the DNA is TGTGCCAGCAGTACAGGGTTTACAGCTCAGCCCCAGCATTTT. It translates to CASSTGFTAQPQHF. Variable domain in full (rest from reference TRBV7-9 and TRBJ1-5): DTGVSQNPRHKITKRGQNVTFRCDPISEHNRLYWYRQTLGQGPEFLTYFQNEAQLEKSRLLSDRFSAERPKGSFSTLEIQRTEQGDSAMYLCASSTGFTAQPQHFGDGTRLSIL.

The J gene is TRBJ1-5, the V gene TRBV6-5; no clear D. V lost 10 bases and J 7 bases, leaving 8 bases between the germline ends. Germline V gene lookup returns CDR1 MNHEY and CDR2 SVGAGI. CDR3 length equals 10 residues. CDR3 region: CAKRSQPQHF. The CDR3 coding sequence is TGTGCCAAAAGGTCCCAGCCCCAGCATTTT.

Remarks on this clone: Its ends do not fully match the called genes, so a read error is possible. The chain employs TRBV2 and TRBJ1-2; D perhaps matches TRBD1 (6 bases). From germline, CDR1 is SNHLY and CDR2 FYNNEI. This CDR3 has 12 residues. The CDR3 region has the DNA TGTGCCGGCAGGGGCGAGGGCTATGGCTACACCTTC. Amino acid sequence: CAGRGEGYGYTF. Full variable domain (remainder filled in from reference TRBV2 and TRBJ1-2): EPEVTQTPSHQVTQMGQEVILRCVPISNHLYFYWYRQILGQKVEFLVSFYNNEISEKSEIFDDQFSVERPDGSNFTLKIRSTKLEDSAMYFCAGRGEGYGYTFGSGTRLTVV.

The chain combines TRBV6-6 with TRBJ2-7, with D possibly being TRBD1 or TRBD2 (5 bases each). Germline CDR1 reads MNHNY; CDR2 reads SVGAGI (reference sequence). Trimming took 2 bases from V and 1 from J, leaving 12 bases between them. The CDR3 contains 15 residues. This CDR3 is CASSYGTKGSYEQYF. CDR3 sequence (DNA): TGTGCCAGCAGTTACGGGACGAAAGGTTCCTACGAGCAGTACTTC.

The genes are TRBV15 and TRBJ1-6; D gene unclear. CDR1 and CDR2 (germline): LNHNV, YYDKDF (reference sequence). The V gene lost 4 bases and the J gene lost 5 bases, with 6 bases spanning the gap. The CDR3 has 13 amino acids. CDR3 amino acids: CATSTGNNSPLHF. The CDR3 bases are TGTGCCACCAGCACCGGTAATAATTCACCCCTCCACTTT.

This clone has a single count. V usage is TRBV10-3 and J usage is TRBJ1-1, with 12 bases lining up with TRBD1. V lost 4 bases to trimming and J lost 1 base; unmatched junction nucleotides: 10. The germline gives CDR1 ENHRY, CDR2 SYGVKD. The CDR3 consists of 18 residues. The CDR3 DNA reads as TGTGCCATCAGTGGGGGGACAGGGGGCTGGTGGGAGAACACTGAAGCTTTCTTT. Its translation: CAISGGTGGWWENTEAFF.

This rearrangement joins TRBV15 to TRBJ1-4; TRBD1 might be the D (5 bases). CDR1 and CDR2 from the germline V gene are LNHNV and YYDKDF (reference sequence). V lost 5 bases, J lost 6 bases, and 16 bases lay in between. The CDR3 is 15 residues long. CDR3 nucleotide sequence: TGTGCCACCAGCGGAGGTCAAGGGGAGTATGAAAAACTGTTTTTT. Translated, it gives CATSGGQGEYEKLFF.

This chain joins TRBV20-1 and TRBJ2-5, with D perhaps TRBD2 (6 bases). Per the germline V gene, CDR1 is DFQATT and CDR2 is SNEGSKA (reference sequence). V was trimmed by 3 bases and J by 5 bases, leaving 10 bases between them. The length of the CDR3 is 12 residues. CDR3 protein: CSASDRGETQYF. CDR3 DNA: TGCAGTGCTAGTGATCGGGGGGAGACCCAGTACTTC.

V gene TRBV5-4 combines with J gene TRBJ2-1; 7 bases line up with TRBD2. From germline, CDR1 is SGHNT and CDR2 YYREEE (reference sequence). The CDR3 runs to 18 residues. After removal of 1 base from V and 1 base from J, the junction contained 11 bases not matched to a gene. Here the CDR3 DNA reads TGTGCCAGCAGCTTGCGGTTGTGGGAGGGCCATTCCTACAATGAGCAGTTCTTC. Translating gives CASSLRLWEGHSYNEQFF.